Listed here are 16 T cell receptor beta chains from one sample, sequenced in a study of neoadjuvant anti-PD-1 for oral cavity cancer. Documented time point: after neoadjuvant nivolumab, at surgical resection. TCRdb's table, derived via immunoSEQ multiplex PCR, lists solely in-frame clones and lacks some. The sample contains around 9,100 clones, around 60% of which appear only once. This specimen consisted of PBMCs, obtained after nivolumab (anti-PD-1) treatment. These receptors were collected from a person aged 35-79 years with oral cavity squamous cell carcinoma.

The chain is built from TRBV5-8 and TRBJ1-5; 7 bases fit TRBD1. Germline V gene sequence: CDR1 SGHTS, CDR2 YDEGEE. This CDR3 has 16 amino acids. V shed 4 bases, J shed 0 bases, and the junction held 7 bases outside the gene matches. The CDR3 loop is CASSGGQILSNQPQHF. CDR3 DNA sequence: TGTGCCAGCAGCGGGGGACAGATTCTTAGCAATCAGCCCCAGCATTTT.

The CDR3 spells CASSVGSGGGDNSPLHF. DNA for the CDR3: TGTGCCAGCAGCGTAGGGAGCGGGGGAGGTGATAATTCACCCCTCCACTTT. The chain is built from TRBV9 and TRBJ1-6, with D perhaps matching TRBD1 (5 bases). The CDR3 spans 17 residues. Germline V lookup: CDR1 SGDLS, CDR2 YYNGEE. V was clipped by 0 bases and J by 5 bases, with 15 bases between them.

The rearrangement uses TRBV9 and TRBJ2-7; D not resolved. Germline V CDR1 and CDR2: SGDLS, YYNGEE. Trimming took 0 bases from V and 4 from J, leaving 11 bases between them. The CDR3 is made up of 14 amino acids. The DNA of the CDR3 is TGTGCCAGCAGCGTAGAGGTTGGGGAATACGAGCAGTACTTC. Translation gives CASSVEVGEYEQYF.

V gene TRBV5-1 combines with J gene TRBJ1-1; D is undetermined. Deletions cut 4 bases from V and 1 base from J, with 14 bases between. CDR1 and CDR2 (germline): SGHRS, YFSETQ. This CDR3 spans 15 amino acids. DNA for the CDR3: TGCGCCAGCAGCCCCATTCCCGAACAGAACACTGAAGCTTTCTTT. Protein sequence: CASSPIPEQNTEAFF.

The chain employs TRBV5-1 and TRBJ2-1, with 8 positions matching TRBD1. Germline CDR1 and CDR2: SGHRS and YFSETQ. The CDR3 runs to 15 residues. V lost 4 bases to trimming and J lost 2 bases; unmatched junction nucleotides: 5. CDR3 in amino acids: CASSRTGGPYNEQFF. The CDR3 DNA reads TGCGCCAGCAGCCGCACAGGGGGGCCCTACAATGAGCAGTTCTTC.

The chain couples TRBV7-2 to TRBJ2-5; D gene unclear. The ends were cut back, 4 bases at V and 6 bases at J, with 12 bases in the middle. This CDR3 has 13 residues. Germline CDR1 SGHTA, CDR2 FQGNSA. The CDR3 loop reads CASSSHPDQTQYF. The CDR3 nucleotides read TGTGCCAGCAGCTCGCACCCGGACCAGACCCAGTACTTC.

This clone was counted a few times. The rearrangement uses TRBV28 and TRBJ2-5; 8 nucleotides agree with TRBD1. CDR1 and CDR2 (germline): MDHEN, SYDVKM. V shed 7 bases, J shed 7 bases, and the junction held 11 bases outside the gene matches. CDR3 length: 14 amino acids. The CDR3 is CASKRQGPLVTQYF. The DNA for the CDR3 is TGTGCCAGCAAAAGACAGGGGCCCCTCGTGACCCAGTACTTC.

The chain couples TRBV5-1 to TRBJ2-7; D is uncertain. The V gene's germline CDR1 is SGHRS and CDR2 YFSETQ. V was pared by 3 bases and J by 4 bases, with 14 bases between. This CDR3 spans 14 amino acids. CDR3 in DNA: TGCGCCAGCAGCTCAATCCCCGATGCGTACGAGCAGTACTTC. Its translation is CASSSIPDAYEQYF.

The chain is built from TRBV7-9 and TRBJ1-4, with D possibly matching TRBD1 (5 bases). The germline V gene has CDR1 SEHNR and CDR2 FQNEAQ (reference sequence). Trimming cost V 6 bases and J 12 bases, with 14 bases left between them. CDR3 size: 12 residues. The CDR3 loop is CASRLPAGELFF. In nucleotides, the CDR3 is TGTGCCAGCAGACTCCCGGCGGGGGAACTGTTTTTT.

This rearrangement joins TRBV4-2 to TRBJ2-5; 8 bases fit TRBD2. The CDR3 sequence is 16 residues long. V was clipped by 1 base and J by 5 bases; unmatched bases: 9. The germline V gene has CDR1 LGHNA and CDR2 YNFKEQ. The CDR3 protein is CASSQGRISGEETQYF. In DNA, the CDR3 is TGTGCCAGCAGCCAAGGGAGAATTAGCGGGGAGGAGACCCAGTACTTC.

The chain is built from TRBV7-7 and TRBJ2-7, with 9 positions matching TRBD1. The CDR3 covers 15 residues. Unmatched junction bases numbered 4, after V lost 1 base and J lost 3 bases. Germline V CDR1 and CDR2: SSHAT, FNYEAQ (reference sequence). The CDR3 region is CASSLGTGEVYEQYF. CDR3 sequence (DNA): TGTGCCAGCAGCTTAGGGACAGGGGAGGTCTACGAGCAGTACTTC.

The chain employs TRBV7-9 and TRBJ2-3, with TRBD2 matching 12 bases. The CDR3 contains 15 residues. Germline V lookup: CDR1 SEHNR, CDR2 FQNEAQ (reference sequence). V dropped 10 bases and J dropped 1; count of bases not matched to a gene: 6. In DNA, the CDR3 is TGTGCCACCAAAACTAGCGGGGGGCGCACAGATACGCAGTATTTT. Encoded protein: CATKTSGGRTDTQYF. Looking up the rest from reference TRBV7-9 and TRBJ2-3 gives the full variable domain: DTGVSQNPRHKITKRGQNVTFRCDPISEHNRLYWYRQTLGQGPEFLTYFQNEAQLEKSRLLSDRFSAERPKGSFSTLEIQRTEQGDSAMYLCATKTSGGRTDTQYFGPGTRLTVL.

The rearrangement links TRBV2 to TRBJ1-4, with D hard to call. The CDR3 is made up of 14 amino acids. Trimming removed 4 bases from V and 4 bases from J, with 10 bases in between. Germline lookup yields CDR1 SNHLY and CDR2 FYNNEI. The CDR3 region is CASSGTAFNEKLFF. The CDR3 region has the DNA TGTGCCAGCAGTGGGACCGCTTTTAATGAAAAACTGTTTTTT.

In this sample, this clone turned up a few times. This chain uses TRBV27 with TRBJ1-1; D may be TRBD1 (5 bases). The CDR3 length is 14 residues. Germline V gene lookup returns CDR1 MNHEY and CDR2 SMNVEV (reference sequence). V lost 5 bases and J 5 bases, leaving 15 bases between the germline ends. CDR3 amino acids: CASSPRPGGTEAFF. The CDR3 bases are TGTGCCAGCAGTCCGCGACCCGGGGGGACTGAAGCTTTCTTT.

The chain links TRBV5-1 to TRBJ2-2, with a weak D call TRBD1 (7 bases). The length of the CDR3 is 15 residues. V shed 1 base and J shed 3 bases, with 10 bases lying between them. In germline, CDR1 is SGHRS, CDR2 YFSETQ. In nucleotides, the CDR3 is TGCGCCAGCAGCTTGCCAGGGGGGTACACCGGGGAGCTGTTTTTT. Amino acid sequence: CASSLPGGYTGELFF.

The chain links TRBV5-1 to TRBJ2-6; no firm D call. Germline CDR1 reads SGHRS; CDR2 reads YFSETQ. This CDR3 contains 16 residues. The V end lost 0 bases, the J end lost 0 bases, and 7 bases lay between the germline ends. CDR3 sequence: CASSLGSSSGANVLTF. For the CDR3, the DNA is TGCGCCAGCAGCTTGGGATCTTCCTCTGGGGCCAACGTCCTGACTTTC.